This T cell receptor (beta chain) stems from a study of blood T cell repertoires in COVID-19. Study-wide context: The United States, Italy and Spain were the sources of the acute and convalescent COVID-19 samples. Sample material is recorded as cDNA or gDNA derived from T cells, B-cell-depleted T cells, or PBMCs.

Seattle's enrolled individuals joined amid active infection and were then monitored longitudinally. The CDR3 runs 15 residues. Germline V gene data show CDR1 as MGHDK and CDR2 as SYGVNS. V was shortened by 1 base and J by 5 bases, with 14 bases between the two germline ends. Methods used by the authors: The authors estimated nucleated cell counts from reference gene primer amplification. The assay was immunoSEQ multiplex PCR, and TCRdb's table has in-frame clones only and misses some. Clone size and the V and J calls come from that table; the DNA yielded D and trimming. The sample holds about 180,000 clones, roughly 84% seen once.

This sequence originates from a person aged 70 to 80 with COVID-19, enrolled during active disease. The sequencing sample was made of peripheral blood. This chain links TRBV25-1 with TRBJ2-5; no clear D gene. In DNA, the CDR3 is TGTGCCAGCAGTGAATCTAGTCGGGTTACGGAGACCCAGTACTTC. Its translation: CASSESSRVTETQYF.